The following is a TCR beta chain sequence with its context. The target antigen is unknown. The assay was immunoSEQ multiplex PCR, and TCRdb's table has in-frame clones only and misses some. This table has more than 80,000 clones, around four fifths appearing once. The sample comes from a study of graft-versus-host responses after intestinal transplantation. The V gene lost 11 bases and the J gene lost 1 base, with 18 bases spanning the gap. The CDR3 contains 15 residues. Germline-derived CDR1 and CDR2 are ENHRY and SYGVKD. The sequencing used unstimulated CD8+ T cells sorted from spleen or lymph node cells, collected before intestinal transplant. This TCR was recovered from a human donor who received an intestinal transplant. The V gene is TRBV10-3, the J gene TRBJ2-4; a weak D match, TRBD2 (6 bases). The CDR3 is CAVGDPGVAKNIQYF. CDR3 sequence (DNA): TGTGCCGTCGGGGACCCGGGGGTTGCCAAAAACATTCAGTACTTC.